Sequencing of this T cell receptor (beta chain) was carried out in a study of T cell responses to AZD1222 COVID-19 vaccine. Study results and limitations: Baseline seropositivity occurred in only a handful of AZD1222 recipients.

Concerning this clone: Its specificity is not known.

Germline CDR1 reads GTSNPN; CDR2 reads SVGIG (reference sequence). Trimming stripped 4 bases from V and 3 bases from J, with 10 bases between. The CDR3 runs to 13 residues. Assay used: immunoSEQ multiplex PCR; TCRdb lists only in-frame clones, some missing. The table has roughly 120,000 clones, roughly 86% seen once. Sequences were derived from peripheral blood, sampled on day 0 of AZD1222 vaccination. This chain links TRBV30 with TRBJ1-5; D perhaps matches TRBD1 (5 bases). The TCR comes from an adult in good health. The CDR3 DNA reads TGTGCCTGGACCGAGGGGTACAATCAGCCCCAGCATTTT. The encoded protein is CAWTEGYNQPQHF.